A single sample is the source of the 26 T cell receptor beta chains below, sequenced in a study of T cells after yellow fever vaccination. Using its own MiXCR run on the 5' RACE reads, TCRdb lists one record per CDR3 protein. The table has roughly 500,000 distinct CDR3 sequences, about 19% seen once. The sample consisted of PBMCs, taken 15 days after the yellow fever booster vaccination. Receptors originate from a man aged 25 to 40 who received the YFV17D yellow fever vaccine.

The chain carries TRBV12-3 or TRBV12-4 and TRBJ1-3, with a weak D call TRBD1 (6 bases). The V gene lost 6 bases and the J gene lost 2 bases, with 14 bases spanning the gap. CDR3 length: 15 residues. The CDR3 DNA reads TGTGCCAGCAGCCTCAGGGGTTCTACTGGAAACACCATATATTTT. Translated: CASSLRGSTGNTIYF.

The rearrangement uses TRBV9 and TRBJ1-1; 7 nucleotides match TRBD1. The CDR3 extends over 15 amino acids. V trimming: 0 bases; J trimming: 1 base; junction bases outside the gene matches: 3. Germline CDR1 is SGDLS and CDR2 is YYNGEE. The CDR3 loop reads CASSVGWDRNTEAFF. CDR3 DNA: TGTGCCAGCAGCGTAGGTTGGGACAGGAACACTGAAGCTTTCTTT. Full variable domain (outside the CDR3, taken from reference TRBV9 and TRBJ1-1): DSGVTQTPKHLITATGQRVTLRCSPRSGDLSVYWYQQSLDQGLQFLIQYYNGEERAKGNILERFSAQQFPDLHSELNLSSLELGDSALYFCASSVGWDRNTEAFFGQGTRLTVV.

This clonotype was picked up a small number of times. The chain uses TRBV10-1 and TRBJ2-7; D call uncertain. The V and J ends lost 3 bases and 5 bases respectively, with 17 bases between them. Looked up from germline, CDR1 is WNHNN and CDR2 is SYGVQD (reference sequence). The CDR3 length is 15 residues. CDR3: CASSDTDPAGNEQYF. CDR3 nucleotides: TGCGCCAGCAGTGATACGGACCCCGCAGGTAACGAGCAGTACTTC.

This clonotype was seen more than once but under ten times. CDR3 in amino acids: CASSQLLAGSGEQFF. The CDR3 coding sequence is TGTGCCAGCAGTCAGTTGTTGGCGGGATCAGGGGAGCAGTTCTTC. This sequence joins TRBV7-8 and TRBJ2-1; a possible D gene is TRBD2 (6 bases). The V end lost 6 bases, the J end lost 10 bases, and 22 bases lay between the germline ends. The CDR3 has 15 amino acids. Per the germline V gene, CDR1 is SGHVS and CDR2 is FQNEAQ.

This clonotype was seen a few times. The chain is built from TRBV3-1 and TRBJ2-2, with TRBD2 as a possible D gene (6 bases). V shed 6 bases and J shed 0 bases, with 14 bases lying between them. Germline values: CDR1 LGHDT, CDR2 YNNKEL (reference sequence). This CDR3 is 16 amino acids long. The chain's CDR3 is CASRQAGTSNTGELFF. As DNA, the CDR3 is TGTGCCAGCAGGCAGGCCGGGACTTCGAACACCGGGGAGCTGTTTTTT.

The gene calls are TRBV5-5 and TRBJ2-1; TRBD2 matches at 7 bases. CDR1 is SGHKS and CDR2 is YYEKEE in the germline V gene (reference sequence). V lost 0 bases, J lost 7 bases, and 7 bases stayed unmatched. The CDR3 contains 15 residues. The CDR3: CASSLGSAGWNEQFF. CDR3 nucleotides: TGTGCCAGCAGCTTGGGGTCAGCGGGATGGAATGAGCAGTTCTTC.

This rearrangement joins TRBV2 to TRBJ2-1; possible D gene TRBD1, 6 bases. The CDR3 has 13 amino acids. Germline assignment: CDR1 SNHLY and CDR2 FYNNEI. Trimming shortened V by 10 bases and J by 6 bases, and 16 bases separated the two germline ends. CDR3 DNA: TGTGCCATCCGGGACACCCTCAGCAATGAGCAGTTCTTC. Translated: CAIRDTLSNEQFF.

This chain connects TRBV12-3 or TRBV12-4 to TRBJ2-3; 8 bases are shared with TRBD2. Unmatched junction bases numbered 2, after V lost 8 bases and J lost 1 base. There are 13 residues in the CDR3. In nucleotides, the CDR3 is TGTGCCAGCCAAGCGGGAGGCACAGATACGCAGTATTTT. It specifies CASQAGGTDTQYF.

The chain carries TRBV18 and TRBJ1-1; no clear D gene. The germline V gene encodes CDR1 KGHSH and CDR2 LQKENI. The CDR3 is 13 residues long. The ends were cut back, 2 bases at V and 3 bases at J, with 7 bases in the middle. In DNA, the CDR3 is TGTGCCAGCTCACCAAACAGCTACACTGAAGCTTTCTTT. Its protein product is CASSPNSYTEAFF.

This clonotype has more than one count but fewer than ten. The V call is TRBV7-9, the J call TRBJ2-5; TRBD2 matches at 8 bases. J gave up 11 bases and V 2 bases, and 16 bases lay outside the gene matches. The V gene's germline CDR1 is SEHNR and CDR2 FQNEAQ (reference sequence). The CDR3 is made up of 16 amino acids. The DNA of the CDR3 is TGTGCCAGCAGCTTAACTAACCCGAGCGGGAGCCAGTTACAGTACTTC. Its protein is CASSLTNPSGSQLQYF.

The sample holds a few counts of this clonotype. The V gene is TRBV27, the J gene TRBJ2-1; TRBD2 matches at 7 bases. This CDR3 has 15 residues. From germline, CDR1 is MNHEY and CDR2 SMNVEV (reference sequence). The V and J ends lost 7 bases and 3 bases, in that order; junction bases with no gene match: 9. CDR3 sequence (DNA): TGTGCCAGCAACCCCGCGGGAGAGGTCTACAATGAGCAGTTCTTC. Its translation: CASNPAGEVYNEQFF.

This rearrangement joins TRBV20-1 to TRBJ2-5; TRBD1 or TRBD2 may be the D gene (6 bases each). The CDR3 has 15 amino acids. CDR1 is DFQATT and CDR2 is SNEGSKA in the germline V gene (reference sequence). Trimming took 2 bases from V and 7 from J, leaving 20 bases between them. CDR3 sequence (DNA): TGCAGTGCTAGAAAACCCAGAGGGGGGTTTGGGACCCAGTACTTC. The encoded protein is CSARKPRGGFGTQYF.

The chain links TRBV4-2 to TRBJ2-3; 12 nucleotides align to TRBD2. The CDR3 is 17 residues long. The ends lost 4 bases at V and 1 base at J; junction bases unmatched: 6. Germline CDR1 is LGHNA and CDR2 is YNFKEQ. The DNA of the CDR3 is TGTGCCAGCAGCCCCGGGCCTAGCGGGAGGGGCACAGATACGCAGTATTTT. Protein: CASSPGPSGRGTDTQYF.

This clonotype appeared a few times. CDR3 coding DNA: TGTGCCAGCAAGAAGACCCCGACTAGCGGGAGTATCTACGAGCAGTACTTC. This codes for CASKKTPTSGSIYEQYF. The J gene is TRBJ2-7, the V gene TRBV7-2; the match to TRBD2 covers 12 bases. V dropped 7 bases and J dropped 3; count of bases not matched to a gene: 13. Per the germline V gene, CDR1 is SGHTA and CDR2 is FQGNSA. This CDR3 has 17 residues. The variable domain in full, with the rest retrieved from reference TRBV7-2 and TRBJ2-7, is GAGVSQSPSNKVTEKGKDVELRCDPISGHTALYWYRQSLGQGLEFLIYFQGNSAPDKSGLPSDRFSAERTGGSVSTLTIQRTQQEDSAVYLCASKKTPTSGSIYEQYFGPGTRLTVT.

The genes are TRBV5-1 and TRBJ1-1; a possible D gene is TRBD1 (5 bases). From germline, CDR1 is SGHRS and CDR2 YFSETQ. V lost 4 bases, J lost 1 base, and 11 bases lay in between. This CDR3 is 14 amino acids long. The CDR3 DNA follows: TGCGCCAGCAGCCACCTAACAGGGAACACTGAAGCTTTCTTT. Its protein product is CASSHLTGNTEAFF.

The gene calls are TRBV29-1 and TRBJ2-3, with D possibly called TRBD1 or TRBD2 (5 bases each). V dropped 6 bases and J dropped 3 bases, with 16 bases sitting between them. The germline CDR1 and CDR2 sequences are SQVTM and ANQGSEA. This CDR3 comprises 14 residues. The CDR3 protein is CSVDQLGDTDTQYF. As DNA, the CDR3 is TGCAGCGTCGACCAACTGGGGGATACAGATACGCAGTATTTT.

This clonotype was seen at least ten times. The J gene is TRBJ1-5, the V gene TRBV5-1; 7 bases are shared with TRBD1. The CDR3 totals 14 residues. Germline-derived CDR1 and CDR2 are SGHRS and YFSETQ. After removal of 3 bases from V and 4 bases from J, the junction contained 4 bases not matched to a gene. The CDR3 nucleotides are TGCGCCAGCAGCTCGGGACAGTCGAATCAGCCCCAGCATTTT. It specifies CASSSGQSNQPQHF.

The chain recombines TRBV7-2 with TRBJ2-4; D possibly corresponds to TRBD1 (6 bases). The ends were cut back, 6 bases at V and 2 bases at J, with 17 bases in the middle. The germline gives CDR1 SGHTA, CDR2 FQGNSA. CDR3 length equals 16 residues. The CDR3 here is CASSPQGSVTKNIQYF. In nucleotides, the CDR3 is TGTGCCAGCAGTCCTCAGGGGAGTGTAACCAAAAACATTCAGTACTTC.

V is TRBV6-5 and J is TRBJ2-7; unclear D gene. V lost 0 bases, J lost 2 bases, and 11 bases lay in between. CDR1 and CDR2 (germline): MNHEY, SVGAGI. This CDR3 is 15 amino acids long. The CDR3 DNA reads TGTGCCAGCAGTTACTCGAAAATAGGTGCCTACGAGCAGTACTTC. This encodes CASSYSKIGAYEQYF.

This clonotype was counted a few times. As DNA, the CDR3 is TGTGCCAGCAGGGGGGACCTTGAAAATGAGCAGTTCTTC. Protein: CASRGDLENEQFF. The chain carries TRBV2 and TRBJ2-1; D possibly matches TRBD1 or TRBD2 (5 bases each). This CDR3 region has 13 residues. Trimming shortened V by 6 bases and J by 7 bases, and 13 bases separated the two germline ends. Germline V gives CDR1 SNHLY, CDR2 FYNNEI.

The chain is built from TRBV29-1 and TRBJ2-1; D could derive from TRBD1 or TRBD2 (7 bases each). Germline CDR1 and CDR2: SQVTM and ANQGSEA. Trimming left V 6 bases short and J 0 bases short, with 12 bases between. The length of the CDR3 is 14 residues. In DNA form, the CDR3 reads TGCAGCGTCAGGGGGGGAAACTCCTACAATGAGCAGTTCTTC. Amino acids: CSVRGGNSYNEQFF.

Only a few counts were recorded for this clonotype. V and J are TRBV2 and TRBJ2-5, with 10 bases fitting TRBD2. Germline V gene sequence: CDR1 SNHLY, CDR2 FYNNEI. Losses at the gene ends were 6 bases for V and 10 bases for J; bases not matched to a gene: 11. There are 14 residues in the CDR3. The CDR3 DNA sequence: TGTGCCAGCAGATCCGGGACTAGCGCCCCAAGCCAGTACTTC. It is translated as CASRSGTSAPSQYF.

Only a few counts were recorded for this clonotype. The chain joins TRBV20-1 to TRBJ2-1; D call uncertain. The length of the CDR3 is 12 residues. Trimming stripped 7 bases from V and 6 bases from J, with 13 bases between. Germline assignment: CDR1 DFQATT and CDR2 SNEGSKA (reference sequence). The CDR3 DNA reads TGCAGTGTTAAAGTACTCGTCAATGAGCAGTTCTTC. It specifies CSVKVLVNEQFF.

This chain connects TRBV6-5 to TRBJ2-7; D gene uncertain. This CDR3 comprises 16 residues. The germline CDR1 and CDR2 sequences are MNHEY and SVGAGI. Trimming pared 0 bases from V and 0 bases from J, leaving 12 bases between. The CDR3 sequence is CASSYSTYTSSYEQYF. The CDR3 DNA sequence: TGTGCCAGCAGTTACTCCACTTATACCAGCTCCTACGAGCAGTACTTC.

This chain uses TRBV7-7 with TRBJ2-3, with 12 positions matching TRBD1. CDR1 and CDR2 from the germline V gene are SSHAT and FNYEAQ (reference sequence). CDR3 size: 15 residues. V shed 5 bases and J 4 bases; nucleotides not matched to a gene: 4. CDR3 nucleotide sequence: TGTGCCAGCAGCCGGGGACAGGGGGCGGCAGATACGCAGTATTTT. It encodes CASSRGQGAADTQYF.

The chain carries TRBV14 and TRBJ2-5; no firm D call. The CDR3 covers 16 residues. The germline CDR1 and CDR2 sequences are SGHDN and FVKESK. V was clipped by 0 bases and J by 0 bases, with 11 bases between them. The CDR3 spells CASSQEPDTNQETQYF. The CDR3 DNA follows: TGTGCCAGCAGCCAAGAACCCGACACCAACCAAGAGACCCAGTACTTC.